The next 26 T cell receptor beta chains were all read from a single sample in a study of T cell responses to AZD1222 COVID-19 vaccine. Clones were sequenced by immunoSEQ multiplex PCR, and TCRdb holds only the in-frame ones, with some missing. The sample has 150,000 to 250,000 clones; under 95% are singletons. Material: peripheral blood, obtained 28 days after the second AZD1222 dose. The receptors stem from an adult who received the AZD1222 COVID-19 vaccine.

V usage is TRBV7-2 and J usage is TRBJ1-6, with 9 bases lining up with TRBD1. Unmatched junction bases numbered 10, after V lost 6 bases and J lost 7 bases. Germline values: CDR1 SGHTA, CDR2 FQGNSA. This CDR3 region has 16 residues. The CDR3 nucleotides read TGTGCCAGCAGACAAGGTGGGACAGGGAAAAATTCACCCCTCCACTTT. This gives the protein CASRQGGTGKNSPLHF.

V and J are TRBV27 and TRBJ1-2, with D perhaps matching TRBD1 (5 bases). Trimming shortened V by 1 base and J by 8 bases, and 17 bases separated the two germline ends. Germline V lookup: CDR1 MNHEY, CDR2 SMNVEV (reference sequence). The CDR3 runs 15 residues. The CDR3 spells CASSLWGDSMNGYTF. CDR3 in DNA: TGTGCCAGCAGTTTATGGGGCGACAGTATGAACGGCTACACCTTC.

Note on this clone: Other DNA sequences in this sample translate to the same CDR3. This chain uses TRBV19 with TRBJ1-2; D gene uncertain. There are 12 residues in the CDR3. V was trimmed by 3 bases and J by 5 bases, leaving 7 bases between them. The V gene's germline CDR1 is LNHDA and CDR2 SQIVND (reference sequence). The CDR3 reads CASSMSEYGYTF. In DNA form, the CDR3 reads TGTGCCAGTAGTATGTCAGAGTATGGCTACACCTTC.

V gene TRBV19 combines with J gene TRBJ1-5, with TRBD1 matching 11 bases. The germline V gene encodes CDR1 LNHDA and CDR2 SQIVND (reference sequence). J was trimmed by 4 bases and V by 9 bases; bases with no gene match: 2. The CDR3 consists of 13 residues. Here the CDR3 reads CASRDRGNQPQHF. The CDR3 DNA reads TGTGCCAGCCGGGACAGGGGGAATCAGCCCCAGCATTTT.

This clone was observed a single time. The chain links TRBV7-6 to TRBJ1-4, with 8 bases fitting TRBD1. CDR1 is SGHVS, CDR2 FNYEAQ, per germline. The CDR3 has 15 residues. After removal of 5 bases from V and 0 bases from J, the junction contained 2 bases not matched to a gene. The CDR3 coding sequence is TGTGCCAGCAGCGGACAGGGATCAACTAATGAAAAACTGTTTTTT. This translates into CASSGQGSTNEKLFF.

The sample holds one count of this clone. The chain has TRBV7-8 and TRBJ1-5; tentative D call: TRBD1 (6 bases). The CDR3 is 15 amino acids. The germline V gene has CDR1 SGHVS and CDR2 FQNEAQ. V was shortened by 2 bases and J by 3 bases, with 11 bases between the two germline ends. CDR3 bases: TGTGCCAGCAGCTTAAATAGGGGGACCAATCAGCCCCAGCATTTT. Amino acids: CASSLNRGTNQPQHF.

As DNA, the CDR3 is TGCAGTGCTAGCTCCGGAAACACCATATATTTT. It translates to CSASSGNTIYF. The rearrangement uses TRBV20-1 and TRBJ1-3, with D uncertain. Trimming took off 3 bases at V and 4 bases at J, with 4 bases between the two ends. Germline values: CDR1 DFQATT, CDR2 SNEGSKA (reference sequence). The CDR3 contains 11 residues.

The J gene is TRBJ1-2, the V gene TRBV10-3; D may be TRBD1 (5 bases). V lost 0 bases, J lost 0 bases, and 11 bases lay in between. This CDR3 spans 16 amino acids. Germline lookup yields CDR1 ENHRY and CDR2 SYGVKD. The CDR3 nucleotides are TGTGCCATCAGTGAGTCGAAGGGGAATTCTAACTATGGCTACACCTTC. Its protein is CAISESKGNSNYGYTF.

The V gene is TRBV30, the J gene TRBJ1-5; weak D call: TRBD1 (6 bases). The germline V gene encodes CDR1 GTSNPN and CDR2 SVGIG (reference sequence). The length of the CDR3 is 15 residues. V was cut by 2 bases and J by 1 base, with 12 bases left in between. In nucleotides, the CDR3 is TGTGCCTGGAGTCGTGGGACACGAAGCAATCAGCCCCAGCATTTT. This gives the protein CAWSRGTRSNQPQHF.

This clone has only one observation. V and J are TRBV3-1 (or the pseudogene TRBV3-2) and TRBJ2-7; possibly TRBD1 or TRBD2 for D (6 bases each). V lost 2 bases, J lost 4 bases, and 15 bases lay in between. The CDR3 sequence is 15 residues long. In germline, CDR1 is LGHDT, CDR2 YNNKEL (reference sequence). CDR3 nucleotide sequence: TGTGCCAGCAGCCAATTGGAGGGACACCTTTACGAGCAGTACTTC. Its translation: CASSQLEGHLYEQYF.

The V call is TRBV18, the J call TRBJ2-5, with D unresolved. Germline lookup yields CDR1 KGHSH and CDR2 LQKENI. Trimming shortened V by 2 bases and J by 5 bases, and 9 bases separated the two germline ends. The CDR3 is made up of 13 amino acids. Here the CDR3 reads CASSPGFEETQYF. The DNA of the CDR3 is TGTGCCAGCTCACCAGGGTTTGAGGAGACCCAGTACTTC.

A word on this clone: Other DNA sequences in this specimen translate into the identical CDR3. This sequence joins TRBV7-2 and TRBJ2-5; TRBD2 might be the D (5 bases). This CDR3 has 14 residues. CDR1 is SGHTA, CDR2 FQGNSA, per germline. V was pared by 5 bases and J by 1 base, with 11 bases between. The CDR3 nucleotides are TGTGCCAGCAGCCTCGGCGGGCTCCAAGAGACCCAGTACTTC. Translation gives CASSLGGLQETQYF. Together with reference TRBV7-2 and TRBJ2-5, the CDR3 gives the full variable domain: GAGVSQSPSNKVTEKGKDVELRCDPISGHTALYWYRQSLGQGLEFLIYFQGNSAPDKSGLPSDRFSAERTGGSVSTLTIQRTQQEDSAVYLCASSLGGLQETQYFGPGTRLLVL.

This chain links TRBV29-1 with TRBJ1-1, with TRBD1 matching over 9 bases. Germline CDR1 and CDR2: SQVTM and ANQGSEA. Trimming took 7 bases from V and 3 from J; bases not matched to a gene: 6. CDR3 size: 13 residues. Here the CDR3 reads CSAGQGPDTEAFF. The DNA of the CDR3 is TGCAGCGCTGGACAGGGGCCGGACACTGAAGCTTTCTTT.

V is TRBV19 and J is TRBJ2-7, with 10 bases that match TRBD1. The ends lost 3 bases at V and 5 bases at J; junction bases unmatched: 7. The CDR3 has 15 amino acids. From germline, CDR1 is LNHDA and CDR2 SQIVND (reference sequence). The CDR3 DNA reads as TGTGCCAGTAGTATCCCCGGACAGGGGGGGGACGAGCAGTACTTC. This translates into CASSIPGQGGDEQYF.

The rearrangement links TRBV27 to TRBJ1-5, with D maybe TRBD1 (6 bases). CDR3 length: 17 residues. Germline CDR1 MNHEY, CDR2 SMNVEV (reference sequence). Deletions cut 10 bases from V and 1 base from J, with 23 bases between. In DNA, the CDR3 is TGTGCCACACAAAATACAGGGAACGGTTGGAGCAATCAGCCCCAGCATTTT. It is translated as CATQNTGNGWSNQPQHF.

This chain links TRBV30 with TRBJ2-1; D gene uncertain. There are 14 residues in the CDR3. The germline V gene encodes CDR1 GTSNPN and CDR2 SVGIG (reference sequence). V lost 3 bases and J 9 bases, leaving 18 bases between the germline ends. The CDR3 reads CAWSGEWRGSEQFF. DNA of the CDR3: TGTGCCTGGAGCGGAGAGTGGCGCGGTTCTGAGCAGTTCTTC.

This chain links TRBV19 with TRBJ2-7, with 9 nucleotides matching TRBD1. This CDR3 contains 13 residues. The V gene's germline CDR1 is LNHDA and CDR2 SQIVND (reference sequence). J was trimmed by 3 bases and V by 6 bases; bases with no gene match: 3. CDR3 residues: CASSETGGYEQYF. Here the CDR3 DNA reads TGTGCCAGTAGCGAGACAGGGGGCTACGAGCAGTACTTC.

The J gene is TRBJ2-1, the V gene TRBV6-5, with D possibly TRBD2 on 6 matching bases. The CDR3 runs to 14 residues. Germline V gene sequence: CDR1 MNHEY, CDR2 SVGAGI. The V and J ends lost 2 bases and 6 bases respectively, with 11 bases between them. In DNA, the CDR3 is TGTGCCAGCAGTTACGGGGGGACCCGCAATGAGCAGTTCTTC. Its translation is CASSYGGTRNEQFF.

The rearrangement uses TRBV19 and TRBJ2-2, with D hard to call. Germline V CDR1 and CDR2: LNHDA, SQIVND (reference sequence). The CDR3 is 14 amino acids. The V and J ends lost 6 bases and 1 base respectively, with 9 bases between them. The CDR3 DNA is TGTGCCAGTAGCCCACAGAGGAACACCGGGGAGCTGTTTTTT. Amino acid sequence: CASSPQRNTGELFF.

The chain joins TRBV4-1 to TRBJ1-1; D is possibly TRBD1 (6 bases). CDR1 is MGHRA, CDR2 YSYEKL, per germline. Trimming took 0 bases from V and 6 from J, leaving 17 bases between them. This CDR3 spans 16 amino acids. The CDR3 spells CASSQDRGAARPEAFF. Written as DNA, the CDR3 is TGCGCCAGCAGCCAAGATCGGGGGGCGGCAAGGCCTGAAGCTTTCTTT.

CDR3 sequence: CASSQRDGDYGYTF. The DNA for the CDR3 is TGTGCCAGCAGCCAAAGGGACGGAGACTATGGCTACACCTTC. The rearrangement uses TRBV3-1 (or the pseudogene TRBV3-2) and TRBJ1-2; TRBD1 might be the D (5 bases). This CDR3 contains 14 residues. With 2 bases removed from V and 3 bases from J, the gap between germline ends came to 10 bases. CDR1 LGHDT and CDR2 YNNKEL come from the germline V gene (reference sequence).

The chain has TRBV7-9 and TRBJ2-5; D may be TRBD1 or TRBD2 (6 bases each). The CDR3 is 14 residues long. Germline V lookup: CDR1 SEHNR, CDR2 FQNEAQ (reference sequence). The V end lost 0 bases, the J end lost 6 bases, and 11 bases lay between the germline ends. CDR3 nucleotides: TGTGCCAGCAGCTTAGCGGGGGGCCACCAGACCCAGTACTTC. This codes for CASSLAGGHQTQYF. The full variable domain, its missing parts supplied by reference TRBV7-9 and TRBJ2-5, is DTGVSQNPRHKITKRGQNVTFRCDPISEHNRLYWYRQTLGQGPEFLTYFQNEAQLEKSRLLSDRFSAERPKGSFSTLEIQRTEQGDSAMYLCASSLAGGHQTQYFGPGTRLLVL.

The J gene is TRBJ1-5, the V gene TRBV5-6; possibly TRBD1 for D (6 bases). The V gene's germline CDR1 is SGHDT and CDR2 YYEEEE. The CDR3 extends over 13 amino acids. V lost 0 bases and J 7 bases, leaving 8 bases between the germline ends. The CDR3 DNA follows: TGTGCCAGCAGCTTGGACAGGGCCCAGCCCCAGCATTTT. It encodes CASSLDRAQPQHF.

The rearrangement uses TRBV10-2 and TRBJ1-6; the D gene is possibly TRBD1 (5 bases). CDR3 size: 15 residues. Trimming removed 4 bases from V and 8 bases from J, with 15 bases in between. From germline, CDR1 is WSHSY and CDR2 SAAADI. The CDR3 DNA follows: TGCGCCAGCAGTGTTGACATAAGGGGCTATTCACCCCTCCACTTT. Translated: CASSVDIRGYSPLHF.

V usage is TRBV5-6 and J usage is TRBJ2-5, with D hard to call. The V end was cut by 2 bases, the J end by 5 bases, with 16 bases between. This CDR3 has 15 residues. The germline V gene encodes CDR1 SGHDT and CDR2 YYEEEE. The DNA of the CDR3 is TGTGCCAGCAGCTTACGGTCTGACCCCCGGGAGACCCAGTACTTC. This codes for CASSLRSDPRETQYF.

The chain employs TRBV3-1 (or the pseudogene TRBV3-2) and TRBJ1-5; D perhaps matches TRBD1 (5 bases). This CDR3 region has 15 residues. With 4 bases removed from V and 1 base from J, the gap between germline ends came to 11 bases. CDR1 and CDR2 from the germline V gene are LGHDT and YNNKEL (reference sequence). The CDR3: CASSPGTRSNQPQHF. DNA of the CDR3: TGTGCCAGCAGCCCCGGGACGCGGAGCAATCAGCCCCAGCATTTT.